The text below deals with one T cell receptor beta chain. Its target is not known. Primers included in the PCR were 60 Vbeta and 13 Jbeta primers. Using immunoSEQ multiplex PCR, the repertoire was profiled, and TCRdb retains in-frame clones only, with some absent. Among approximately 160,000 clones listed, around 65% were seen once. The entry originates in a study of cytomegalovirus exposure and HLA in healthy donors. Notes on the study in general: Within an earlier analysis, most TCR beta V segments proved productive either about 90% or about 30% of the time. The study listed some 160 cytomegalovirus-associated TCR beta chains.

CDR1 is KGHSH and CDR2 is LQKENI in the germline V gene. The ends lost 5 bases at V and 6 bases at J; junction bases unmatched: 4. CDR3 length: 13 amino acids. This chain links TRBV18 with TRBJ1-1, with 9 bases identical to TRBD1. This clonotype was obtained from a woman between 25 and 40 years old in good health and CMV-seropositive. Sequenced: PBMCs. The DNA of the CDR3 is TGTGCCAGCTCATCAACAGGGGGCTCTGAAGCTTTCTTT. Protein product: CASSSTGGSEAFF.